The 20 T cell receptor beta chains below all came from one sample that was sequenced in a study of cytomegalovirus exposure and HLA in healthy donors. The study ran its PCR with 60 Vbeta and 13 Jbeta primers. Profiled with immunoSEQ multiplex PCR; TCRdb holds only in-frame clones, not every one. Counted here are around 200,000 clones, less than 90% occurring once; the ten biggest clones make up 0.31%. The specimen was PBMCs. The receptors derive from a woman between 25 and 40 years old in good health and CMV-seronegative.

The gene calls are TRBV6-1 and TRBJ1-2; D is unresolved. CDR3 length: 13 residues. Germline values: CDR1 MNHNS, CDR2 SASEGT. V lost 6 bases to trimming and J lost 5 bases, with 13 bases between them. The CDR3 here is CASSSRITYGYTF. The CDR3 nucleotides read TGTGCCAGCAGCAGCAGGATTACTTATGGCTACACCTTC.

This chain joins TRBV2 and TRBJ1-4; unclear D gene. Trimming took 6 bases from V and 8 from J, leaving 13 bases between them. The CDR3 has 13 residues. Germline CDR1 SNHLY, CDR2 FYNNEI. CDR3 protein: CASRTTIEEKLFF. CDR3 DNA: TGTGCCAGCAGAACAACTATAGAAGAAAAACTGTTTTTT.

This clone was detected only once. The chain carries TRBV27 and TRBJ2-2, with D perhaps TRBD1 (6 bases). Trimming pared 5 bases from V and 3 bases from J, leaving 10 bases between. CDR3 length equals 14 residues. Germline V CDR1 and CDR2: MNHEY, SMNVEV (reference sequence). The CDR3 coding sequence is TGTGCCAGCAGTGCCCCAGGGGACACCGGGGAGCTGTTTTTT. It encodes CASSAPGDTGELFF.

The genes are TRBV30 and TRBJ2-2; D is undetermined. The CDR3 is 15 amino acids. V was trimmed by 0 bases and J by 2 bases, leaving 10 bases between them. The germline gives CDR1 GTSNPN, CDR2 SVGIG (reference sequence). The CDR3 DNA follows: TGTGCCTGGAGTGTAAACGCGGTTAACACCGGGGAGCTGTTTTTT. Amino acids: CAWSVNAVNTGELFF. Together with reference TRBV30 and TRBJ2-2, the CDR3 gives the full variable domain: SQTIHQWPATLVQPVGSPLSLECTVEGTSNPNLYWYRQAAGRGLQLLFYSVGIGQISSEVPQNLSASRPQDRQFILSSKKLLLSDSGFYLCAWSVNAVNTGELFFGEGSRLTVL.

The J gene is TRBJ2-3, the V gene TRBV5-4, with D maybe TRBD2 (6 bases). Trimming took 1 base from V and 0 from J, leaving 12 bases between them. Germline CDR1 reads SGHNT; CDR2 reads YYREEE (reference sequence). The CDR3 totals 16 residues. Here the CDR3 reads CASSLSSVPSTDTQYF. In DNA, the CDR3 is TGTGCCAGCAGCTTGTCTAGCGTTCCTAGCACAGATACGCAGTATTTT.

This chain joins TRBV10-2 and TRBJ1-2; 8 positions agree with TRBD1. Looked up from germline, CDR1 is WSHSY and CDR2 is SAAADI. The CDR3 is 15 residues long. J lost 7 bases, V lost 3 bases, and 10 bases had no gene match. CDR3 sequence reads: CASSDKTGVVSGYTF. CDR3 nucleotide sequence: TGCGCCAGCAGTGATAAGACAGGGGTTGTAAGTGGCTACACCTTC.

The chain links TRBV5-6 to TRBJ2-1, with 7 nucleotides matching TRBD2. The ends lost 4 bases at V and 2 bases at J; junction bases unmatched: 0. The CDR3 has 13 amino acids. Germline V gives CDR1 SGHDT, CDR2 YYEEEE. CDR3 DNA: TGTGCCAGCAGCGGGGGGGCCTACAATGAGCAGTTCTTC. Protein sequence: CASSGGAYNEQFF.

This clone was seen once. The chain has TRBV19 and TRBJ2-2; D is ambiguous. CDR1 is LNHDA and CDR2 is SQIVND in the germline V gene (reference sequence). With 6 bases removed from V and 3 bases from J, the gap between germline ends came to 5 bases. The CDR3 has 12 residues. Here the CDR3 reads CASSRYTGELFF. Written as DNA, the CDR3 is TGTGCCAGTAGCAGGTACACCGGGGAGCTGTTTTTT.

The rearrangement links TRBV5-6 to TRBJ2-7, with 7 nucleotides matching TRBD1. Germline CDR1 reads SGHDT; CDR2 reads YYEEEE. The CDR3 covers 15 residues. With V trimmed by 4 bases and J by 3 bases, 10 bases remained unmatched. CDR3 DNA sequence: TGTGCCAGCAGCACGTTGGGACAGTCACACTACGAGCAGTACTTC. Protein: CASSTLGQSHYEQYF.

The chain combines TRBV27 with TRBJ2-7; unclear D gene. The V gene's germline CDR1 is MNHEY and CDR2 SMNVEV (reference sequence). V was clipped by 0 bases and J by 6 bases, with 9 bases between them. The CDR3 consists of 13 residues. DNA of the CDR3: TGTGCCAGCAGTTTATCGTCCGCGAGCGAGCAGTACTTC. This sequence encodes CASSLSSASEQYF.

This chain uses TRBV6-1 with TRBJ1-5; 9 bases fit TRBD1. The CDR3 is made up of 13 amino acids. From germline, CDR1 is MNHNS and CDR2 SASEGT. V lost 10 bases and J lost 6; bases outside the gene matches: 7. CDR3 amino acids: CATEKDRGQPQHF. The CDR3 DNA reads TGTGCCACCGAGAAGGACAGGGGTCAGCCCCAGCATTTT.

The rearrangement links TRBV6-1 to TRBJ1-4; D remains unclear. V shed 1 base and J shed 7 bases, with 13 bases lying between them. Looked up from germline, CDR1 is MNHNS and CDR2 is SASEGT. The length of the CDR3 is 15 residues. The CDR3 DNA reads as TGTGCCAGCAGTGAAGGGGGTCAGAGCGGTGAAAAACTGTTTTTT. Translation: CASSEGGQSGEKLFF.

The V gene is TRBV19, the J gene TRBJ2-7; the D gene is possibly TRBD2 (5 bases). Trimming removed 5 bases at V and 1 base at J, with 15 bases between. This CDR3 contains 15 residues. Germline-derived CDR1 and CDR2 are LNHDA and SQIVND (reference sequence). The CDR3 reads CASSHPGLKSYEQYF. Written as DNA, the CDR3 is TGTGCCAGTAGTCACCCCGGACTCAAGTCCTACGAGCAGTACTTC.

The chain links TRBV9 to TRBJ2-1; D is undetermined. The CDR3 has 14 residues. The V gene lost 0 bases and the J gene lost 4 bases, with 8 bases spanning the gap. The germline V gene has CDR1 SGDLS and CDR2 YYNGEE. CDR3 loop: CASSVGAAYNEQFF. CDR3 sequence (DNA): TGTGCCAGCAGCGTAGGGGCAGCTTACAATGAGCAGTTCTTC.

This chain's CDR3 is CASSLRGGADTDTQYF. CDR3 nucleotide sequence: TGTGCCAGCTCACTTCGAGGGGGGGCGGACACAGATACGCAGTATTTT. The chain employs TRBV18 and TRBJ2-3, with D perhaps TRBD2 (7 bases). Deletions cut 4 bases from V and 2 bases from J, with 16 bases between. The CDR3 length is 16 residues. Germline CDR1 and CDR2: KGHSH and LQKENI. Using reference TRBV18 and TRBJ2-3 for the parts outside the CDR3, the full variable domain is NAGVMQNPRHLVRRRGQEARLRCSPMKGHSHVYWYRQLPEEGLKFMVYLQKENIIDESGMPKERFSAEFPKEGPSILRIQQVVRGDSAAYFCASSLRGGADTDTQYFGPGTRLTVL.

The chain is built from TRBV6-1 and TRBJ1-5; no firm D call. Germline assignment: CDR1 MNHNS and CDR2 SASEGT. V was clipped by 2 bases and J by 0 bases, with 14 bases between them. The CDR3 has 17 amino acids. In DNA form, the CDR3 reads TGTGCCAGCAGTGAATTTGCGACATCGGTTAGCAATCAGCCCCAGCATTTT. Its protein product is CASSEFATSVSNQPQHF.

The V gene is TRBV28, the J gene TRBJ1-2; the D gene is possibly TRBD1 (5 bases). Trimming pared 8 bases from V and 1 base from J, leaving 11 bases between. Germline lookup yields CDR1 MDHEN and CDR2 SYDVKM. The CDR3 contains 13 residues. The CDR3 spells CASWDRGNYGYTF. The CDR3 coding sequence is TGTGCCAGCTGGGATAGGGGTAACTATGGCTACACCTTC.

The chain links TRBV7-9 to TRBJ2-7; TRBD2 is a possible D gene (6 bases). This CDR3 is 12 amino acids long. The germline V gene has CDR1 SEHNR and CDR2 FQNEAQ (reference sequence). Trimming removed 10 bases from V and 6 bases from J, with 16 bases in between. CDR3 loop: CAISPVGGEQYF. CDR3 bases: TGTGCCATCTCACCAGTGGGGGGCGAGCAGTACTTC.

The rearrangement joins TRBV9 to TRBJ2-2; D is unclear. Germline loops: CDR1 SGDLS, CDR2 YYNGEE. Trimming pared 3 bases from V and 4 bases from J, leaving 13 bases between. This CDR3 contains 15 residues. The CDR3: CASSALDRLTGELFF. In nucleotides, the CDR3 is TGTGCCAGCAGCGCATTAGATCGACTCACCGGGGAGCTGTTTTTT.

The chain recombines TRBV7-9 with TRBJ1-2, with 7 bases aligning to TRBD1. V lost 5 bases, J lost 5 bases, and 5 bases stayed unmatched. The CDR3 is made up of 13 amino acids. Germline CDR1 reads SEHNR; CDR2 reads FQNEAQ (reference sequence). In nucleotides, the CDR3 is TGTGCCAGCAGCCGACAGGGCTTTTATGGCTACACCTTC. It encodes CASSRQGFYGYTF. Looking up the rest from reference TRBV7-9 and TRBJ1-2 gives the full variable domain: DTGVSQNPRHKITKRGQNVTFRCDPISEHNRLYWYRQTLGQGPEFLTYFQNEAQLEKSRLLSDRFSAERPKGSFSTLEIQRTEQGDSAMYLCASSRQGFYGYTFGSGTRLTVV.